This T cell receptor (beta chain) emerged from a study of response to subunit inactivated influenza vaccine. TCRdb reprocessed the RT-PCR reads with MiXCR, giving one entry per CDR3 protein. The repertoire holds a few hundred thousand distinct CDR3 sequences, with 20% to 25% as singletons. CDR3 length: 10 amino acids. The V gene's germline CDR1 is LGHDT and CDR2 YNNKEL (reference sequence). Trimming stripped 10 bases from V and 2 bases from J, with 5 bases between. This clonotype has only a few counts. This clonotype was obtained from a man in his fifties or sixties who received an inactivated influenza vaccine. The rearrangement links TRBV3-1 to TRBJ2-5; D is unclear. Sequencing was performed on PBMCs from blood, taken about 20 months after vaccination. The CDR3 DNA reads TGTGCCACCTTTCAAGAGACCCAGTACTTC. Its translation: CATFQETQYF.